These 27 T cell receptor beta chains share one sample of origin, sequenced in a study of shared clonotypes between healthy human individuals. Assay: immunoSEQ multiplex PCR; the TCRdb copy retains only in-frame clones and omits some. The top ten clones hold 0.37% of a sample with roughly 2.2 million clones, 85% to 95% of them seen once. The sequenced sample consisted of naive CD4+ T cells from PBMCs. Described subset: CD45RA+ positively selected. The receptors here all came from a man aged 18 to 30 in good health. Some clones in this sample may be carry-over from other donors' samples.

The chain carries TRBV28 and TRBJ1-5, with 7 bases identical to TRBD1. V shed 3 bases and J 9 bases; nucleotides not matched to a gene: 2. Germline CDR1 MDHEN, CDR2 SYDVKM. There are 12 residues in the CDR3. The CDR3 region has the DNA TGTGCCAGCAGTTTGACAGGGCTGCCCCAGCATTTT. Encoded protein: CASSLTGLPQHF.

This chain links TRBV19 with TRBJ1-2; 7 positions agree with TRBD1. The CDR3 loop spans 16 amino acids. Germline assignment: CDR1 LNHDA and CDR2 SQIVND (reference sequence). The junction had 11 bases not matched to a gene; V was cut back by 5 bases and J by 2 bases. The CDR3 DNA reads TGTGCCAGTAGTCAATACCGGCAGGGGGGCAACTATGGCTACACCTTC. Translated: CASSQYRQGGNYGYTF. Full variable domain (rest looked up from reference TRBV19 and TRBJ1-2): DGGITQSPKYLFRKEGQNVTLSCEQNLNHDAMYWYRQDPGQGLRLIYYSQIVNDFQKGDIAEGYSVSREKKESFPLTVTSAQKNPTAFYLCASSQYRQGGNYGYTFGSGTRLTVV.

A remark on this clone: Other DNA sequences within the sample encode an identical CDR3. V usage is TRBV5-1 and J usage is TRBJ2-1; TRBD2 agrees at 7 bases. The CDR3 extends over 15 amino acids. V shed 0 bases, J shed 2 bases, and the junction held 2 bases outside the gene matches. CDR1 and CDR2 (germline): SGHRS, YFSETQ. The CDR3 sequence: CASSLASGTYNEQFF. CDR3 sequence (DNA): TGCGCCAGCAGCTTGGCAAGCGGGACCTACAATGAGCAGTTCTTC.

The J gene is TRBJ2-5, the V gene TRBV29-1, with TRBD1 matching 11 bases. The CDR3 consists of 14 residues. V lost 7 bases, J lost 5 bases, and 9 bases stayed unmatched. Looked up from germline, CDR1 is SQVTM and CDR2 is ANQGSEA. The CDR3 reads CSGRDRGLVETQYF. CDR3 in DNA: TGCAGCGGCCGGGACAGGGGGTTGGTGGAGACCCAGTACTTC.

J is TRBJ2-4 and V is TRBV7-2; D might be TRBD1 (6 bases). The germline V and J ends were trimmed by 5 bases and 1 base, with 15 bases remaining between them. Germline lookup yields CDR1 SGHTA and CDR2 FQGNSA. CDR3 length: 16 amino acids. As DNA, the CDR3 is TGTGCCAGCAGCCCTACTTCGCAGGGGGCCAAAAACATTCAGTACTTC. It encodes CASSPTSQGAKNIQYF.

The V gene is TRBV28, the J gene TRBJ2-2; 9 bases map to TRBD1. Germline V lookup: CDR1 MDHEN, CDR2 SYDVKM. V dropped 5 bases and J dropped 3; count of bases not matched to a gene: 13. The CDR3 covers 18 residues. DNA of the CDR3: TGTGCCAGCAGTCCAAATCCGAGACAGGGGGGATACACCGGGGAGCTGTTTTTT. It specifies CASSPNPRQGGYTGELFF.

This chain links TRBV7-3 with TRBJ2-1; D call uncertain. The ends were cut back, 0 bases at V and 8 bases at J, with 17 bases in the middle. From germline, CDR1 is SGHTA and CDR2 FQGTGA. CDR3 length: 16 residues. The chain's CDR3 is CASSLTPRVSVDEQFF. The CDR3 DNA reads as TGTGCCAGCAGCTTAACGCCTAGGGTGAGCGTGGATGAGCAGTTCTTC.

Of note for this clone: Other DNA sequences from this sample encode an identical CDR3 as well. V gene TRBV6-6 combines with J gene TRBJ2-7, with D tentatively TRBD2 (6 bases). Trimming cost V 0 bases and J 6 bases, with 18 bases left between them. Germline assignment: CDR1 MNHNY and CDR2 SVGAGI (reference sequence). The CDR3 contains 16 residues. The CDR3 is CASSYSGRRVSIEQYF. The CDR3 DNA sequence: TGTGCCAGCAGTTACTCCGGCAGGAGGGTGTCGATCGAGCAGTACTTC.

The gene calls are TRBV23-1 and TRBJ2-1; D ambiguous. TRBV23-1 is recorded as an ORF, its role being uncertain. The CDR3 consists of 12 residues. V was trimmed by 6 bases and J by 4 bases, leaving 7 bases between them. CDR3 in amino acids: CASSPRYNEQFF. The CDR3 coding sequence is TGCGCCAGCAGCCCTCGATACAATGAGCAGTTCTTC.

The chain carries TRBV7-9 and TRBJ1-1; 12 nucleotides align to TRBD1. Germline CDR1 SEHNR, CDR2 FQNEAQ (reference sequence). Trimming took 4 bases from V and 4 from J; bases not matched to a gene: 4. The CDR3 has 15 amino acids. CDR3 residues: CASSSGTGGSTEAFF. The CDR3 bases are TGTGCCAGCAGCTCGGGGACAGGGGGCTCCACTGAAGCTTTCTTT.

The chain recombines TRBV9 with TRBJ1-3; D uncertain. With 0 bases removed from V and 3 bases from J, the gap between germline ends came to 7 bases. The CDR3 has 14 amino acids. Germline V lookup: CDR1 SGDLS, CDR2 YYNGEE. DNA of the CDR3: TGTGCCAGCAGCGTAGGGGTTGGTGGAAACACCATATATTTT. Its translation is CASSVGVGGNTIYF.

With regard to this clone: Distinct nucleotide sequences in the sample also encode this CDR3. V usage is TRBV7-9 and J usage is TRBJ2-3; TRBD1 or TRBD2 may be the D gene (6 bases each). The germline V gene has CDR1 SEHNR and CDR2 FQNEAQ (reference sequence). Deletions cut 0 bases from V and 3 bases from J, with 7 bases between. The CDR3 runs to 14 residues. CDR3 in DNA: TGTGCCAGCAGCTTAGCAGGGGGGACAGATACGCAGTATTTT. Its translation is CASSLAGGTDTQYF.

This clone has just one count. V gene TRBV5-1 combines with J gene TRBJ1-3; maybe TRBD1 (5 bases). CDR1 is SGHRS and CDR2 is YFSETQ in the germline V gene. V was trimmed by 4 bases and J by 5 bases, leaving 10 bases between them. The CDR3 has 13 residues. The CDR3 is CASSPGPRNTIYF. Here the CDR3 DNA reads TGCGCCAGCAGCCCGGGGCCTCGAAACACCATATATTTT.

This chain uses TRBV2 with TRBJ2-2; D is perhaps TRBD2 (6 bases). CDR1 and CDR2 (germline): SNHLY, FYNNEI. This CDR3 spans 14 amino acids. The V end lost 7 bases, the J end lost 6 bases, and 15 bases lay between the germline ends. CDR3 sequence: CASTGGVRAGELFF. CDR3 coding DNA: TGTGCCAGCACTGGCGGGGTGAGGGCCGGGGAGCTGTTTTTT.

V is TRBV11-3 and J is TRBJ2-1, with D possibly TRBD2 on 5 matching bases. V lost 3 bases and J lost 13, with 13 bases in between. The CDR3 spans 12 residues. Germline assignment: CDR1 SGHNT and CDR2 YENEEA. CDR3 in DNA: TGTGCCAGCAGCTTGACTAACGGGATTCAGTTCTTC. Its protein is CASSLTNGIQFF.

Of note for this clone: The sample contains more than one DNA sequence encoding this CDR3. The rearrangement links TRBV9 to TRBJ2-1; no definite D call. V lost 0 bases and J lost 0, with 7 bases in between. Looked up from germline, CDR1 is SGDLS and CDR2 is YYNGEE. The CDR3 spans 15 residues. The CDR3 nucleotides are TGTGCCAGCAGCGTAGACTCGGGCTCCTACAATGAGCAGTTCTTC. This sequence encodes CASSVDSGSYNEQFF.

The genes are TRBV27 and TRBJ1-5; D unresolved. Trimming took off 0 bases at V and 1 base at J, with 16 bases between the two ends. The germline V gene encodes CDR1 MNHEY and CDR2 SMNVEV (reference sequence). The CDR3 covers 18 residues. As DNA, the CDR3 is TGTGCCAGCAGTTTATCGTATAAGGCGGGGTTGAGCAATCAGCCCCAGCATTTT. This encodes CASSLSYKAGLSNQPQHF.

V usage is TRBV9 and J usage is TRBJ1-2, with 10 bases that match TRBD1. The V segment lost 3 bases and the J segment 5 bases; nucleotides outside the gene matches: 7. The germline gives CDR1 SGDLS, CDR2 YYNGEE. The CDR3 consists of 15 residues. CDR3 sequence reads: CASSGRQGARYGYTF. The CDR3 nucleotides are TGTGCCAGCAGCGGAAGACAGGGGGCGAGGTATGGCTACACCTTC.

Here the CDR3 DNA reads TGTGCCAGCAGCTCTAGCCATCCTAACAATGAGCAGTTCTTC. Translating it yields CASSSSHPNNEQFF. The V gene is TRBV13, the J gene TRBJ2-1, with a tentative D call TRBD2 (5 bases). Germline V gene sequence: CDR1 PRHDT, CDR2 FYEKMQ (reference sequence). This CDR3 spans 14 amino acids. V lost 4 bases to trimming and J lost 5 bases, with 12 bases between them. Full variable domain (outside the CDR3, taken from reference TRBV13 and TRBJ2-1): AAGVIQSPRHLIKEKRETATLKCYPIPRHDTVYWYQQGPGQDPQFLISFYEKMQSDKGSIPDRFSAQQFSDYHSELNMSSLELGDSALYFCASSSSHPNNEQFFGPGTRLTVL.

The J gene is TRBJ2-7, the V gene TRBV25-1, with 11 bases lining up with TRBD1. The CDR3 is made up of 17 amino acids. Germline loops: CDR1 MGHDK, CDR2 SYGVNS. With 3 bases clipped from V and 3 bases from J, the junction kept 10 bases outside the gene matches. The CDR3 DNA is TGTGCCAGCAGTGACCAAAACGGGACAGGGGGGGACTACGAGCAGTACTTC. Amino acid sequence: CASSDQNGTGGDYEQYF.

Note on this clone: This sample includes further DNA sequences coding for the same CDR3. The chain carries TRBV5-1 and TRBJ1-1; TRBD1 might be the D (5 bases). From germline, CDR1 is SGHRS and CDR2 YFSETQ. The CDR3 is made up of 13 amino acids. V lost 5 bases and J lost 1, with 9 bases in between. CDR3 in DNA: TGCGCCAGCAGTTACGACAGGAACACTGAAGCTTTCTTT. The encoded protein is CASSYDRNTEAFF.

V and J are TRBV5-1 and TRBJ2-3; 7 bases align to TRBD1. Germline CDR1 and CDR2: SGHRS and YFSETQ. This CDR3 region has 15 residues. After removal of 4 bases from V and 3 bases from J, the junction contained 8 bases not matched to a gene. The CDR3 region has the DNA TGCGCCAGCAGCCCTGGGACAGCCAGGACAGATACGCAGTATTTT. Translated: CASSPGTARTDTQYF.

This chain uses TRBV7-9 with TRBJ2-6, with D perhaps matching TRBD1 (6 bases). CDR1 SEHNR and CDR2 FQNEAQ come from the germline V gene (reference sequence). This CDR3 has 18 amino acids. V lost 6 bases, J lost 1 base, and 19 bases lay in between. CDR3 protein: CASRKTGYLPSGANVLTF. CDR3 nucleotides: TGTGCCAGCAGAAAGACAGGCTACCTACCATCTGGGGCCAACGTCCTGACTTTC.

This chain links TRBV2 with TRBJ1-2, with 9 bases fitting TRBD1. Losses at the gene ends were 4 bases for V and 5 bases for J; bases not matched to a gene: 2. The CDR3 loop spans 13 amino acids. Germline V lookup: CDR1 SNHLY, CDR2 FYNNEI. CDR3 bases: TGTGCCAGCAGTGTAGGACAGGGGTATGGCTACACCTTC. It yields the protein CASSVGQGYGYTF. The variable domain in full, completed from reference TRBV2 and TRBJ1-2, reads EPEVTQTPSHQVTQMGQEVILRCVPISNHLYFYWYRQILGQKVEFLVSFYNNEISEKSEIFDDQFSVERPDGSNFTLKIRSTKLEDSAMYFCASSVGQGYGYTFGSGTRLTVV.

The V gene is TRBV29-1, the J gene TRBJ2-3; 12 positions match TRBD2. The CDR3 covers 16 residues. Trimming at V came to 6 bases and at J to 2 bases, leaving 9 bases not matched to a gene. Germline V gene sequence: CDR1 SQVTM, CDR2 ANQGSEA. The CDR3 DNA sequence: TGCAGCGTCCCTGGACTAGCGGGGAGGGCCACAGATACGCAGTATTTT. Protein sequence: CSVPGLAGRATDTQYF.

This rearrangement joins TRBV6-5 to TRBJ2-5, with TRBD1 as a possible D gene (5 bases). The CDR3 contains 16 residues. Germline-derived CDR1 and CDR2 are MNHEY and SVGAGI. Trimming pared 2 bases from V and 9 bases from J, leaving 22 bases between. The chain's CDR3 is CASSYVPGRGHVAQYF. The CDR3 DNA sequence: TGTGCCAGCAGTTACGTGCCCGGTAGAGGACATGTGGCCCAGTACTTC.

V and J are TRBV6-1 and TRBJ1-2; weak D call: TRBD1 (5 bases). The CDR3 runs 14 residues. V was pared by 1 base and J by 4 bases, with 10 bases between. Germline CDR1 MNHNS, CDR2 SASEGT. CDR3 DNA: TGTGCCAGCAGTGAAGAAGGGGCAACCTATGGCTACACCTTC. Encoded protein: CASSEEGATYGYTF.